This T cell receptor (beta chain) was obtained from a study of T cell responses to AZD1222 COVID-19 vaccine. Broader study findings: The donor group comprised mostly white British people and more females; the analysis possibly underestimated clonal diversity.

On this clone itself: The antigen remains unidentified.

Data came from immunoSEQ multiplex PCR; TCRdb stores just in-frame clones and leaves some out. The repertoire has 120,000 to 150,000 clones, 90% to 95% of them found once; the top ten carry more than 1.2%. V was clipped by 0 bases and J by 0 bases; unmatched bases: 8. The CDR3 covers 18 residues. The germline V gene encodes CDR1 LGHNA and CDR2 YSLEER. Sequencing was performed on peripheral blood, taken on day 0 of AZD1222 vaccination. The clonotype originates from an adult in good health. This sequence joins TRBV4-3 and TRBJ2-3; 8 bases map to TRBD1. CDR3 loop: CASSQDVDRGSSTDTQYF. The DNA of the CDR3 is TGCGCCAGCAGCCAAGACGTAGACAGGGGCTCAAGCACAGATACGCAGTATTTT.